These 29 T cell receptor beta chains were all obtained from the same sample, sequenced in a study of cytomegalovirus exposure and HLA in healthy donors. Amplification used 60 Vbeta primers and 13 Jbeta primers. Clones were sequenced by immunoSEQ multiplex PCR, and TCRdb holds only the in-frame ones, with some missing. Of about 87,000 clones listed, approximately 7.7% are singletons. The specimen sequenced was PBMCs. All receptors derive from a man aged 50 or older in good health and CMV-seronegative.

The V call is TRBV28, the J call TRBJ2-5; 10 positions agree with TRBD2. The DNA matches TRBJ2-7 better at its end, which makes the J call doubtful. The germline gives CDR1 MDHEN, CDR2 SYDVKM. The CDR3 has 14 amino acids. The CDR3 region has the DNA TGTGCCAGCAGTCTAGCGGGGGCCACCTACGAGCAGTACTTC. Residues: CASSLAGATYEQYF.

The sample holds a few counts of this clone. Other DNA sequences from this sample encode an identical CDR3 as well. The CDR3: CAIRREGSYEQYF. The CDR3 bases are TGTGCCATAAGGCGGGAGGGCTCCTACGAGCAGTACTTC. The chain carries TRBV10-3 and TRBJ2-7, with 9 bases fitting TRBD2. Germline assignment: CDR1 ENHRY and CDR2 SYGVKD. V gave up 9 bases and J gave up 0 bases; unmatched junction bases: 3. The CDR3 totals 13 residues.

This clone was seen more than once but under ten times. This sequence joins TRBV30 and TRBJ1-2; D might be TRBD1 (6 bases). This CDR3 has 12 amino acids. Looked up from germline, CDR1 is GTSNPN and CDR2 is SVGIG (reference sequence). V was clipped by 3 bases and J by 12 bases, with 17 bases between them. CDR3 in DNA: TGTGCCTGGAGCCTACAGGGAAACGACGACACCTTC. This encodes CAWSLQGNDDTF.

The rearrangement joins TRBV28 to TRBJ1-1, with TRBD1 matching 8 bases. The germline V gene has CDR1 MDHEN and CDR2 SYDVKM. With 7 bases clipped from V and 4 bases from J, the junction kept 8 bases outside the gene matches. The CDR3 has 14 residues. The CDR3 bases are TGTGCCAGCACCGGACAGGGAGGTATCACTGAAGCTTTCTTT. The encoded protein is CASTGQGGITEAFF.

Only a few counts were recorded for this clone. DNA for the CDR3: TGTGCCAGCAGCTTGGACCCCCTTATAGCGGGGGCCGGGGATACGCAGTATTTT. It translates to CASSLDPLIAGAGDTQYF. V usage is TRBV5-6 and J usage is TRBJ2-3; 9 bases fit TRBD2. V dropped 0 bases and J dropped 6; count of bases not matched to a gene: 14. The CDR3 sequence is 18 residues long. From germline, CDR1 is SGHDT and CDR2 YYEEEE.

The gene calls are TRBV18 and TRBJ1-2, with 8 bases lining up with TRBD1. The CDR3 covers 13 residues. V shed 1 base, J shed 6 bases, and the junction held 1 base outside the gene matches. Per germline, CDR1 KGHSH and CDR2 LQKENI. CDR3 loop: CASSPLQGDGYTF. The CDR3 nucleotides read TGTGCCAGCTCACCACTACAGGGGGATGGCTACACCTTC.

This clone was detected a few times. The chain carries TRBV30 and TRBJ1-1, with D maybe TRBD1 (6 bases). The V gene lost 0 bases and the J gene lost 1 base, with 12 bases spanning the gap. This CDR3 comprises 15 residues. Germline V CDR1 and CDR2: GTSNPN, SVGIG (reference sequence). DNA of the CDR3: TGTGCCTGGAGTGTATGGGGACACAAGAACACTGAAGCTTTCTTT. Protein product: CAWSVWGHKNTEAFF. The full variable domain, its missing parts supplied by reference TRBV30 and TRBJ1-1, is SQTIHQWPATLVQPVGSPLSLECTVEGTSNPNLYWYRQAAGRGLQLLFYSVGIGQISSEVPQNLSASRPQDRQFILSSKKLLLSDSGFYLCAWSVWGHKNTEAFFGQGTRLTVV.

The chain uses TRBV5-3 and TRBJ1-5; D is uncertain. TRBV5-3 is classed as an ORF, of uncertain function. The CDR3 has 14 amino acids. V lost 2 bases, J lost 5 bases, and 11 bases lay in between. The CDR3 DNA reads as TGTGCCAGAAGCTTTTCAGGTTGGCATCAGCCCCAGCATTTT. Its protein is CARSFSGWHQPQHF.

V gene TRBV7-9 combines with J gene TRBJ2-3, with 7 positions matching TRBD1. This CDR3 has 14 residues. Germline trimming cut 1 base from V and 4 bases from J; bases unmatched to any gene: 2. Germline-derived CDR1 and CDR2 are SEHNR and FQNEAQ (reference sequence). In DNA form, the CDR3 reads TGTGCCAGCAGCTTAGGACAGGGCGCAGATACGCAGTATTTT. Protein: CASSLGQGADTQYF.

This clone has more than one count but fewer than ten. This chain connects TRBV6-1 to TRBJ2-4; 8 nucleotides align to TRBD2. Germline V gene sequence: CDR1 MNHNS, CDR2 SASEGT. The CDR3 runs to 15 residues. The junction had 9 bases not matched to a gene; V was cut back by 9 bases and J by 2 bases. CDR3 loop: CASRRGGQTKNIQYF. Here the CDR3 DNA reads TGTGCCAGTCGTCGGGGGGGCCAAACCAAAAACATTCAGTACTTC.

The chain joins TRBV28 to TRBJ1-2; TRBD1 is a possible D gene (6 bases). V shed 6 bases and J shed 4 bases, with 12 bases lying between them. The CDR3 loop spans 13 amino acids. The germline V gene encodes CDR1 MDHEN and CDR2 SYDVKM. The CDR3 nucleotides read TGTGCCAGCAGCCGGACAGTAACCTATGGCTACACCTTC. It codes for CASSRTVTYGYTF.

In this sample, this clone turned up a few times. The gene calls are TRBV5-1 and TRBJ1-5; D uncertain. V lost 0 bases and J 10 bases, leaving 17 bases between the germline ends. The V gene's germline CDR1 is SGHRS and CDR2 YFSETQ. This CDR3 contains 15 residues. The DNA for the CDR3 is TGCGCCAGCAGCTTGGGAGGAAGACGTGGTTCTCCCCAGCATTTT. The encoded protein is CASSLGGRRGSPQHF.

This rearrangement joins TRBV19 to TRBJ1-1; a possible D gene is TRBD1 (6 bases). Trimming pared 6 bases from V and 2 bases from J, leaving 13 bases between. The germline CDR1 and CDR2 sequences are LNHDA and SQIVND (reference sequence). The CDR3 totals 14 residues. As DNA, the CDR3 is TGTGCCAGTAGACAGGGACATACCAACACTGAAGCTTTCTTT. Encoded protein: CASRQGHTNTEAFF.

This clone was picked up a small number of times. The chain joins TRBV9 to TRBJ2-7; D possibly corresponds to TRBD2 (5 bases). The CDR3 extends over 14 amino acids. The germline V gene has CDR1 SGDLS and CDR2 YYNGEE. V was pared by 7 bases and J by 4 bases, with 18 bases between. CDR3 nucleotides: TGTGCCAGCTCCTGGACGGGGAGAGTTTACGAGCAGTACTTC. This gives the protein CASSWTGRVYEQYF.

This clone was observed a handful of times. This chain uses TRBV11-2 with TRBJ2-7, with TRBD2 identical over 13 bases. The germline CDR1 and CDR2 sequences are SGHAT and FQNNGV. The CDR3 contains 16 residues. With 7 bases clipped from V and 1 base from J, the junction kept 7 bases outside the gene matches. CDR3 sequence: CASTGLAGAGSYEQYF. The CDR3 bases are TGTGCCAGCACCGGACTAGCGGGAGCAGGGTCCTACGAGCAGTACTTC.

The chain links TRBV28 to TRBJ2-2; 7 bases fit TRBD1. Per germline, CDR1 MDHEN and CDR2 SYDVKM. J gave up 2 bases and V 5 bases, and 17 bases lay outside the gene matches. The CDR3 runs 19 residues. The CDR3 DNA reads as TGTGCCAGCAGTCCTACCGTCAGGGAAAGGGGGCGAAACACCGGGGAGCTGTTTTTT. It codes for CASSPTVRERGRNTGELFF. The complete variable domain, with remaining parts taken from reference TRBV28 and TRBJ2-2, reads DVKVTQSSRYLVKRTGEKVFLECVQDMDHENMFWYRQDPGLGLRLIYFSYDVKMKEKGDIPEGYSVSREKKERFSLILESASTNQTSMYLCASSPTVRERGRNTGELFFGEGSRLTVL.

This chain uses TRBV7-6 with TRBJ2-7, with 9 bases identical to TRBD2. Germline V gives CDR1 SGHVS, CDR2 FNYEAQ. CDR3 length: 15 amino acids. With 1 base clipped from V and 5 bases from J, the junction kept 6 bases outside the gene matches. CDR3 in DNA: TGTGCCAGCAGCTTAGGGCTAGCGGGAAGACACGAGCAGTACTTC. Translated, it gives CASSLGLAGRHEQYF.

The J gene is TRBJ2-1, the V gene TRBV28; 7 nucleotides match TRBD1. The V segment lost 6 bases and the J segment 2 bases; nucleotides outside the gene matches: 4. Germline V gives CDR1 MDHEN, CDR2 SYDVKM. The CDR3 spans 14 residues. CDR3 residues: CASSPGTAYNEQFF. The CDR3 region has the DNA TGTGCCAGCAGCCCCGGGACAGCCTACAATGAGCAGTTCTTC.

V usage is TRBV10-3 and J usage is TRBJ1-1; 7 nucleotides align to TRBD1. Looked up from germline, CDR1 is ENHRY and CDR2 is SYGVKD. V dropped 10 bases and J dropped 0; count of bases not matched to a gene: 5. The CDR3 has 13 residues. The CDR3 coding sequence is TGTGCCACAAGACAGGGTTTGAACACTGAAGCTTTCTTT. Amino acid sequence: CATRQGLNTEAFF.

The chain is built from TRBV5-1 and TRBJ1-1, with D unresolved. Germline V gene lookup returns CDR1 SGHRS and CDR2 YFSETQ. The germline V and J ends were trimmed by 2 bases and 3 bases, with 11 bases remaining between them. The CDR3 consists of 14 residues. The CDR3 protein is CASSFGLLDTEAFF. The CDR3 bases are TGCGCCAGCAGCTTTGGCTTGTTGGACACTGAAGCTTTCTTT.

The chain combines TRBV6-5 with TRBJ1-2, with 8 bases matching TRBD1. Germline V lookup: CDR1 MNHEY, CDR2 SVGAGI. CDR3 length: 15 residues. Trimming cost V 5 bases and J 3 bases; bases outside gene matches: 8. The CDR3 nucleotides read TGTGCCAGCAGTCAGCGGACAGGGTGGGACTATGGCTACACCTTC. Encoded protein: CASSQRTGWDYGYTF.

This clone was seen only a few times. The chain combines TRBV28 with TRBJ2-5; 10 positions agree with TRBD1. This CDR3 spans 15 amino acids. J was trimmed by 4 bases and V by 5 bases; bases with no gene match: 7. Looked up from germline, CDR1 is MDHEN and CDR2 is SYDVKM. The CDR3: CASSGGDRGGETQYF. As DNA, the CDR3 is TGTGCCAGCAGTGGTGGGGACAGGGGTGGAGAGACCCAGTACTTC.

In its sample, this clone was seen a few times. The V and J genes are TRBV19 and TRBJ2-1; D is uncertain. The germline CDR1 and CDR2 sequences are LNHDA and SQIVND (reference sequence). Trimming stripped 5 bases from V and 7 bases from J, with 9 bases between. The CDR3 is 12 residues long. The CDR3 loop reads CASSPDSNEQFF. Here the CDR3 DNA reads TGTGCCAGTAGTCCTGACTCTAATGAGCAGTTCTTC.

The chain combines TRBV4-1 with TRBJ2-1; D is ambiguous. Germline values: CDR1 MGHRA, CDR2 YSYEKL. Trimming took 3 bases from V and 4 from J, leaving 10 bases between them. The CDR3 extends over 14 amino acids. The CDR3 coding sequence is TGCGCCAGCAGCCAGGCTAGAGATTACAATGAGCAGTTCTTC. It codes for CASSQARDYNEQFF.

This clone occurred a few times. V and J are TRBV19 and TRBJ2-7; the D gene is possibly TRBD1 (5 bases). Germline CDR1 and CDR2: LNHDA and SQIVND (reference sequence). Trimming pared 6 bases from V and 5 bases from J, leaving 11 bases between. There are 12 residues in the CDR3. CDR3 in amino acids: CASRGAPNEQYF. The CDR3 region has the DNA TGTGCCAGTAGAGGGGCCCCTAACGAGCAGTACTTC.

The chain recombines TRBV5-8 with TRBJ1-3; tentatively, D is TRBD1 (6 bases). The length of the CDR3 is 13 residues. Per the germline V gene, CDR1 is SGHTS and CDR2 is YDEGEE. Trimming left V 5 bases short and J 4 bases short, with 10 bases between. The CDR3 bases are TGTGCCAGCAGAAGGACAGACGGAAACACCATATATTTT. Amino acids: CASRRTDGNTIYF. Variable domain in full (rest from reference TRBV5-8 and TRBJ1-3): EAGVTQSPTHLIKTRGQQATLRCSPISGHTSVYWYQQALGLGLQFLLWYDEGEERNRGNFPPRFSGRQFPNYSSELNVNALELEDSALYLCASRRTDGNTIYFGEGSWLTVV.

The chain carries TRBV19 and TRBJ1-1, with 7 positions matching TRBD1. After removal of 8 bases from V and 4 bases from J, the junction contained 16 bases not matched to a gene. Germline V lookup: CDR1 LNHDA, CDR2 SQIVND (reference sequence). This CDR3 has 16 residues. CDR3 nucleotide sequence: TGTGCCAGTGAATCTCGACAGGGTTGGGTTGGCACTGAAGCTTTCTTT. Translated: CASESRQGWVGTEAFF.

Only a few counts were recorded for this clone. The chain has TRBV7-9 and TRBJ2-1; 11 bases are a match to TRBD2. CDR1 and CDR2 from the germline V gene are SEHNR and FQNEAQ (reference sequence). The CDR3 length is 15 residues. V was clipped by 11 bases and J by 6 bases; unmatched bases: 12. In DNA, the CDR3 is TGTGCCTGTTCGGAGGGGACTAGCGGACCCAATGAGCAGTTCTTC. It specifies CACSEGTSGPNEQFF.

The chain has TRBV15 and TRBJ2-2; TRBD1 matches 8 bases. The CDR3 extends over 20 amino acids. With V trimmed by 0 bases and J by 4 bases, 16 bases remained unmatched. Germline CDR1 is LNHNV and CDR2 is YYDKDF (reference sequence). The chain's CDR3 is CATSRDRGTGYRWVTGELFF. The DNA for the CDR3 is TGTGCCACCAGCAGAGATCGGGGGACAGGCTACAGATGGGTCACCGGGGAGCTGTTTTTT. Supplemented by reference TRBV15 and TRBJ2-2, the full variable domain reads DAMVIQNPRYQVTQFGKPVTLSCSQTLNHNVMYWYQQKSSQAPKLLFHYYDKDFNNEADTPDNFQSRRPNTSFCFLDIRSPGLGDTAMYLCATSRDRGTGYRWVTGELFFGEGSRLTVL.